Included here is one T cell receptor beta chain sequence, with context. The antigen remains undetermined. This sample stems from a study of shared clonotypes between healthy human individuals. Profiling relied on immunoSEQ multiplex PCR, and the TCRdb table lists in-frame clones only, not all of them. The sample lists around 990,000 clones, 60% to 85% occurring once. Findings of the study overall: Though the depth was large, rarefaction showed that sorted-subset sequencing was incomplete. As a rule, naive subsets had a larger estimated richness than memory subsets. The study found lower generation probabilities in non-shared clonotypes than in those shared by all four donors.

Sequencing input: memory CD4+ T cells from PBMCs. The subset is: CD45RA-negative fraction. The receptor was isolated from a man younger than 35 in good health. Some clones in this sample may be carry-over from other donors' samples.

CDR3 nucleotides: TGTGCCAGCAGCTTACAGGGGCGCTCTGGAAACACCATATATTTT. Translated: CASSLQGRSGNTIYF. The rearrangement links TRBV7-6 to TRBJ1-3, with D possibly matching TRBD1 (6 bases). V was shortened by 2 bases and J by 0 bases, with 8 bases between the two germline ends. The germline gives CDR1 SGHVS, CDR2 FNYEAQ. CDR3 length: 15 residues. The full variable domain, in which reference TRBV7-6 and TRBJ1-3 provide the parts outside the CDR3, is GAGVSQSPRYKVTKRGQDVALRCDPISGHVSLYWYRQALGQGPEFLTYFNYEAQQDKSGLPNDRFSAERPEGSISTLTIQRTEQRDSAMYRCASSLQGRSGNTIYFGEGSWLTVV.